This T cell receptor beta chain originates from a study of control samples from healthy donors and cancer patients. Clones were sequenced by immunoSEQ multiplex PCR, and TCRdb holds only the in-frame ones, with some missing. The profile shows approximately 90,000 clones, just under 85% of them singletons. Germline-derived CDR1 and CDR2 are SGHKS and YYEKEE (reference sequence). Between the trimmed V and J ends, which lost 2 bases and 4 bases, there was a span of 7 bases. The CDR3 is 13 amino acids. The material sequenced was blood. This receptor was identified in a man aged 30 to 39 in good health. This chain joins TRBV5-5 and TRBJ2-1, with D maybe TRBD1 (5 bases). The CDR3: CASSFDSYNEQFF. CDR3 DNA: TGTGCCAGCAGCTTTGACAGTTACAATGAGCAGTTCTTC.